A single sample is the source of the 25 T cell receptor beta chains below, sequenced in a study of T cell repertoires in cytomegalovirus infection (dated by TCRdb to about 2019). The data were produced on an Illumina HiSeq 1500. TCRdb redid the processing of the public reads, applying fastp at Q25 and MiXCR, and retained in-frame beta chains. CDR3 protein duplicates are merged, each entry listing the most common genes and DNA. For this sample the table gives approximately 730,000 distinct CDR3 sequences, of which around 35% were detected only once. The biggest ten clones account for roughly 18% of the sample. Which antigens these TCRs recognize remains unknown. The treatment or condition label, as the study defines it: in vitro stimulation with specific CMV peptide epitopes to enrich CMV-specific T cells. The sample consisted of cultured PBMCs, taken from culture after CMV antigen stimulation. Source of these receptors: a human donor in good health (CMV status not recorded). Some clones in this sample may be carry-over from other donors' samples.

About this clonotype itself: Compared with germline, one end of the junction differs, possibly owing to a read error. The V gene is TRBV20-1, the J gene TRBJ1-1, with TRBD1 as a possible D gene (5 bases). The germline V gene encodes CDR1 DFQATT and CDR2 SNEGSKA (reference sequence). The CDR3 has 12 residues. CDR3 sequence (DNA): TGCAGTGCAAGAGAGGGGCCTTTCAGAGCTTTCTTT. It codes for CSAREGPFRAFF.

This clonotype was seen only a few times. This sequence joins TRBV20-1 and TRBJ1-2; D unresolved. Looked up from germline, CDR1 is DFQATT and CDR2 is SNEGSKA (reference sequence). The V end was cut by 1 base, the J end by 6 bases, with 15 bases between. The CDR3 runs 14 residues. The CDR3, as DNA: TGCAGTGCTAGAGGGGTCACTAAAGGTGATGGCTACACCTTC. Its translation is CSARGVTKGDGYTF.

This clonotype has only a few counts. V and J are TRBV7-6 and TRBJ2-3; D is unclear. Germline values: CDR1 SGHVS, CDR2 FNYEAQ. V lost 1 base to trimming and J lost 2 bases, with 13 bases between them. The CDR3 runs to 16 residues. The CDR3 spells CASSLGLMGPTDTQYF. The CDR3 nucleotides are TGTGCCAGCAGCTTAGGATTGATGGGCCCCACAGATACGCAGTATTTT.

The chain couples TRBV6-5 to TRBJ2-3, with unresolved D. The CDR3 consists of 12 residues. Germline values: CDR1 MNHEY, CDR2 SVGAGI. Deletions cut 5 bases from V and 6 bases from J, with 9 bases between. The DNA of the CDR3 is TGTGCCAGCAGTCACCAGAGGGATACGCAGTATTTT. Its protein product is CASSHQRDTQYF.

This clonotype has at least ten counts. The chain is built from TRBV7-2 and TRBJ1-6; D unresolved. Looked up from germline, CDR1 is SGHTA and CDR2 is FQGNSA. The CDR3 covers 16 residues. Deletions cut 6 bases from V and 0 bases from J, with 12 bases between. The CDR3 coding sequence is TGTGCCAGCAGTGGACGGGCGAGCTCCTATAATTCACCCCTCCACTTT. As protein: CASSGRASSYNSPLHF.

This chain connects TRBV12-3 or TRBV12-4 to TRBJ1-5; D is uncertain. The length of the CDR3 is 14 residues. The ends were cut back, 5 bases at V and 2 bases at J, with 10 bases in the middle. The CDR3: CASSSILGNQPQHF. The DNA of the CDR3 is TGTGCCAGCAGTAGCATCCTCGGCAATCAGCCCCAGCATTTT.

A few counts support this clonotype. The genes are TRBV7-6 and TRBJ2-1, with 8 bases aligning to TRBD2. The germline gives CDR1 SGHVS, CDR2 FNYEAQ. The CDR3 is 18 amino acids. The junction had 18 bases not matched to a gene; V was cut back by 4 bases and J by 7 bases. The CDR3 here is CASSSSPSYGRAGNEQFF. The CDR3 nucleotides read TGTGCCAGCAGCTCATCGCCGAGCTACGGGAGGGCCGGTAATGAGCAGTTCTTC.

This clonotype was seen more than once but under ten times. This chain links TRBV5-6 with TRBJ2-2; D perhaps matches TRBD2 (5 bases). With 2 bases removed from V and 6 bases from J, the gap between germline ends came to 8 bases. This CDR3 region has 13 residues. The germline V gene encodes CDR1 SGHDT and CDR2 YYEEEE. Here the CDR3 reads CASSLLEPGELFF. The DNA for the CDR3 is TGTGCCAGCAGCTTACTAGAACCCGGGGAGCTGTTTTTT.

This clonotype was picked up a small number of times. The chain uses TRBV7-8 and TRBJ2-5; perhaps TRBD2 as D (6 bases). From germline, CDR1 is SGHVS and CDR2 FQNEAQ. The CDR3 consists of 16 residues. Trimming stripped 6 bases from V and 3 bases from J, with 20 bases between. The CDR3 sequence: CASRPGLGRTKETQYF. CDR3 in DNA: TGTGCCAGCAGACCAGGACTGGGAAGGACTAAAGAGACCCAGTACTTC.

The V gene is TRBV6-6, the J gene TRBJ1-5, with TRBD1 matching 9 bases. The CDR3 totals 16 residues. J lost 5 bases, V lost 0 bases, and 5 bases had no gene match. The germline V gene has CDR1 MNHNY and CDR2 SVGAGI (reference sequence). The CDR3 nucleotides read TGTGCCAGCAGTTACTCGGGACAGGGTATCTATCAGCCCCAGCATTTT. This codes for CASSYSGQGIYQPQHF.

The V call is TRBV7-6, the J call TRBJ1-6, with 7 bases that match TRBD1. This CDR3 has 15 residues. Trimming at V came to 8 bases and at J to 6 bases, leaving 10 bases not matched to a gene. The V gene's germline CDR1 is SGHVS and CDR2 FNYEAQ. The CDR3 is CASQGGLGGNSPLHF. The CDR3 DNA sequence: TGTGCCAGCCAGGGGGGCCTTGGGGGTAATTCACCCCTCCACTTT.

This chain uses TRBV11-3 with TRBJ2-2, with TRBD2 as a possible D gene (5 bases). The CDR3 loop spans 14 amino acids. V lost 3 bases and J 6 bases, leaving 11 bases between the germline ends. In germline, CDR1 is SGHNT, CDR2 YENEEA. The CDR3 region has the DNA TGTGCCAGCAGCTTTTCGGGGAGCGCCGGGGAGCTGTTTTTT. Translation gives CASSFSGSAGELFF.

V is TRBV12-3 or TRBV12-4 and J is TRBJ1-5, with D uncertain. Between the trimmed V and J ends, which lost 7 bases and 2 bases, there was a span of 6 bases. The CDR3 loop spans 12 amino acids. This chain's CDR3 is CASKGGNQPQHF. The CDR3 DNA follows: TGTGCCAGCAAGGGTGGCAATCAGCCCCAGCATTTT.

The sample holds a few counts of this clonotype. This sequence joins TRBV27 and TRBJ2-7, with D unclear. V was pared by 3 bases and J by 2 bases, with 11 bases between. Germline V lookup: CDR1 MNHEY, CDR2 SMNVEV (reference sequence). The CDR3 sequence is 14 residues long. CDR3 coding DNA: TGTGCCAGCAGTTTTATAGGATTAACCTACGAGCAGTACTTC. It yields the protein CASSFIGLTYEQYF.

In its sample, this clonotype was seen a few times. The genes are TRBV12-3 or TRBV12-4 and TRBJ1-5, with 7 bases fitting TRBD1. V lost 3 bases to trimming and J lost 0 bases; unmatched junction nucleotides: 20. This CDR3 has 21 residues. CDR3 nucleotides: TGTGCCAGCAGTTTCGTCTGGGACGGACCGACAGGGACCTATAGCAATCAGCCCCAGCATTTT. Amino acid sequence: CASSFVWDGPTGTYSNQPQHF.

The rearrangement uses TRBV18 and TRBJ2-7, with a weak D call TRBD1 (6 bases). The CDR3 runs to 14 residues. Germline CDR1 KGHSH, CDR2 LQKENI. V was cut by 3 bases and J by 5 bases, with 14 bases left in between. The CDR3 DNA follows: TGTGCCAGCTCACCGGGCAGGGGAAGGGACGAGCAGTACTTC. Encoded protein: CASSPGRGRDEQYF.

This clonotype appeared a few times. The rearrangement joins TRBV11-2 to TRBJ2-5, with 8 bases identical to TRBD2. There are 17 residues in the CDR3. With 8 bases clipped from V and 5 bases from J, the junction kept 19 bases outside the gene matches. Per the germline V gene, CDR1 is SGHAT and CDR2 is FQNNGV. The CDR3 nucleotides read TGTGCCAGCCAGAGGGGACGGGGGGGCTGGAATAAGGAGACCCAGTACTTC. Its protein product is CASQRGRGGWNKETQYF.

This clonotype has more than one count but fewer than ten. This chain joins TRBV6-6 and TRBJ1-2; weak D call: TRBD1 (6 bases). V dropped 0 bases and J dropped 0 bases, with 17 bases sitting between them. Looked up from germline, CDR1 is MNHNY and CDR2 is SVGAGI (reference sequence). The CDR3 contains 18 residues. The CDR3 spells CASSYSMFRGSPNYGYTF. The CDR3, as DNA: TGTGCCAGCAGTTACTCGATGTTCAGGGGTAGCCCTAACTATGGCTACACCTTC.

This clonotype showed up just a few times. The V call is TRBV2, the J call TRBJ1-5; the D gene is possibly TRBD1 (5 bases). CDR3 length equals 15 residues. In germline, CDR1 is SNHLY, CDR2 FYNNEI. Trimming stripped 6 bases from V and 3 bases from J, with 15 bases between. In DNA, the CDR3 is TGTGCCAGCAGCAAACAGGACACCGCCAATCAGCCCCAGCATTTT. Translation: CASSKQDTANQPQHF.

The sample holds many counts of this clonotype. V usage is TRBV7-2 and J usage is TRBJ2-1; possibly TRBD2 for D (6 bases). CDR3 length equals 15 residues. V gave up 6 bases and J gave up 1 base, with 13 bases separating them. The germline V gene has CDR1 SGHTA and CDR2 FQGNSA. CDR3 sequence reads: CASSPVAGSYNEQFF. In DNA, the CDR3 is TGTGCCAGCAGTCCCGTGGCGGGATCCTACAATGAGCAGTTCTTC.

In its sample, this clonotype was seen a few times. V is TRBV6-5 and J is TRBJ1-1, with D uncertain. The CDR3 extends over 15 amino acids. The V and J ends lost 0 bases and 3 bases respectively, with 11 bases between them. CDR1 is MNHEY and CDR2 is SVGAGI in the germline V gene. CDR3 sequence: CASSYSSTADTEAFF. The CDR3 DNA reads TGTGCCAGCAGTTACTCGAGTACGGCGGACACTGAAGCTTTCTTT.

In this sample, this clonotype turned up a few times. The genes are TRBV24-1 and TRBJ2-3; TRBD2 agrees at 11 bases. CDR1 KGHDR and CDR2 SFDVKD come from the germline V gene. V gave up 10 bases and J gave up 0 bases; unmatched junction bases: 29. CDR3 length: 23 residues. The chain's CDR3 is CATRSRDRVDSGRAAYSTDTQYF. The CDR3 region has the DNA TGTGCCACGAGGAGCCGGGACAGGGTTGATAGCGGGAGGGCCGCATATAGCACAGATACGCAGTATTTT.

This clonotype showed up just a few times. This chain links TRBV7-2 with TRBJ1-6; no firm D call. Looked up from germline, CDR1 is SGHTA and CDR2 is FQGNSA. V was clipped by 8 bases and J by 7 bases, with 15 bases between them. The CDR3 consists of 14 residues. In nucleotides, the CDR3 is TGTGCCAGCGGTGCGTACATCGTGAATTCACCCCTCCACTTT. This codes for CASGAYIVNSPLHF.

The CDR3 nucleotides are TGCAGTGCTAGAGATCGACTAGCGGGAAGATATACGCAGTATTTT. Protein sequence: CSARDRLAGRYTQYF. The chain recombines TRBV20-1 with TRBJ2-3; 11 positions agree with TRBD2. Germline lookup yields CDR1 DFQATT and CDR2 SNEGSKA (reference sequence). Germline trimming cut 0 bases from V and 7 bases from J; bases unmatched to any gene: 6. The CDR3 totals 15 residues.

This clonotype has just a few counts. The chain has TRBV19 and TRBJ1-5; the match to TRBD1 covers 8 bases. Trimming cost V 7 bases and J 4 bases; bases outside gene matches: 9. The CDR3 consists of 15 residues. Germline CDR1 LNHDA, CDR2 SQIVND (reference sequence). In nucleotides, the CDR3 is TGTGCCAGTAAGCCCAGACAGGGGCCGAATCAGCCCCAGCATTTT. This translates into CASKPRQGPNQPQHF.